This T cell receptor beta chain was sequenced in a study of shared clonotypes between healthy human individuals. Clones were read by immunoSEQ multiplex PCR, and TCRdb kept only the in-frame ones, dropping some. The table has around 2.5 million clones, approximately 93% seen once. J gave up 3 bases and V 2 bases, and 0 bases lay outside the gene matches. Germline CDR1 reads SEHNR; CDR2 reads FQNEAQ (reference sequence). This CDR3 region has 13 residues. A few counts support this clone. Other nucleotide sequences in the sample specify the same CDR3. Donors had no recently reported acute infections or vaccinations and were HIV-negative.

This clonotype was obtained from a man between 18 and 29 years old in good health. Some clones in this sample may be carry-over from other donors' samples. The V call is TRBV7-9, the J call TRBJ1-1, with TRBD1 matching 7 bases. Sequenced: naive CD4+ T cells from PBMCs. Subset specified: CD45RA+ positively selected. The CDR3 nucleotides are TGTGCCAGCAGCTTAACAGGGGACACTGAAGCTTTCTTT. It yields the protein CASSLTGDTEAFF.